This TCR beta chain was documented in a study of response to subunit inactivated influenza vaccine. Germline assignment: CDR1 MNHEY and CDR2 SVGEGT. CDR3 length: 15 amino acids. Trimming removed 7 bases at V and 2 bases at J, with 18 bases between. TCRdb reprocessed the RT-PCR reads with MiXCR, giving one entry per CDR3 protein. The table has 600,000 to 850,000 distinct CDR3 sequences, about 14% seen once. Only a few counts were recorded for this clonotype. Antigen specificity is unknown. Study outcomes and limitations: T cells newly recruited by each seasonal influenza vaccination are few, the authors suggested.

This TCR derives from a man aged 45-60 years who received an inactivated influenza vaccine. The specimen was PBMCs from blood, collected around 14 days before vaccination. The chain employs TRBV6-2 or TRBV6-3 and TRBJ2-7, with D unresolved. The CDR3 region has the DNA TGTGCCAGCACTCAAAGGCCCATGGACCCCTACGAGCAGTACTTC. Amino acid sequence: CASTQRPMDPYEQYF.